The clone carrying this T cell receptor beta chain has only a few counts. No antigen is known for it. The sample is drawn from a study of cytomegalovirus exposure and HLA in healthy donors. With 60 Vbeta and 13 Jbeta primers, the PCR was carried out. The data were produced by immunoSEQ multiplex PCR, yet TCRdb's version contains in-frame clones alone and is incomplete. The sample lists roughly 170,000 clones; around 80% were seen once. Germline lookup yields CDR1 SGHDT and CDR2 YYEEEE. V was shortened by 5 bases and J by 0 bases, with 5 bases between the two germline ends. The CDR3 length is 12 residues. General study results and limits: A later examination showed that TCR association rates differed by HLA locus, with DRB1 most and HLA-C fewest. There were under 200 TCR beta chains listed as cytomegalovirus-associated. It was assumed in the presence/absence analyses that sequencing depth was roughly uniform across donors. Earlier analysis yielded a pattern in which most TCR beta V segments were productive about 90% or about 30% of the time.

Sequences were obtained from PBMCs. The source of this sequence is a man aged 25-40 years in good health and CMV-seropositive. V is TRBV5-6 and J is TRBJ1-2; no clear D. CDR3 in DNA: TGTGCCAGCAGTACAGCTAACTATGGCTACACCTTC. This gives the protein CASSTANYGYTF.